This T cell receptor (beta chain) was recorded in a study of response to subunit inactivated influenza vaccine. MiXCR, applied by TCRdb to the RT-PCR reads, yields one record per CDR3 protein. The repertoire consists of about 780,000 distinct CDR3 sequences, with about 18% occurring once and the leading ten covering 11%. The sequence was obtained from a man between 45 and 60 years old who received an inactivated influenza vaccine. Source: PBMCs from blood, taken about 5 days after vaccination.

CDR3 sequence (DNA): TGCGCCAGCAGTGAGACAGCCCGGGGCACCGGGGAGCTGTTTTTT. This translates into CASSETARGTGELFF. The chain recombines TRBV10-2 with TRBJ2-2; tentative D call: TRBD2 (5 bases). V shed 2 bases and J shed 4 bases, with 11 bases lying between them. The CDR3 is made up of 15 amino acids. Looked up from germline, CDR1 is WSHSY and CDR2 is SAAADI.